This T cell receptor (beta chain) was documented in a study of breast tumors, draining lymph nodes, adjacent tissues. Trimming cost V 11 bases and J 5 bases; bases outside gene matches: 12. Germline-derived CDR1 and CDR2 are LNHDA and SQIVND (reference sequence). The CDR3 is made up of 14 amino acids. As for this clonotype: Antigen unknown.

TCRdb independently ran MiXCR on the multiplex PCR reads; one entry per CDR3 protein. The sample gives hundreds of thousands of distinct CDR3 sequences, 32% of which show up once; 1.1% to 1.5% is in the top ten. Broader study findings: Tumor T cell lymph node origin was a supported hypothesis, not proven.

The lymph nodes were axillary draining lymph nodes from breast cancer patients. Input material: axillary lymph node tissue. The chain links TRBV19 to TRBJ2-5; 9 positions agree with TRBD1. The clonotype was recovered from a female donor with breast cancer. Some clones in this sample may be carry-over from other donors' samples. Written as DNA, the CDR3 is TGTGCCTCCCAGGGGGGGACAGGGAGGGAGACCCAGTACTTC. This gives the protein CASQGGTGRETQYF.